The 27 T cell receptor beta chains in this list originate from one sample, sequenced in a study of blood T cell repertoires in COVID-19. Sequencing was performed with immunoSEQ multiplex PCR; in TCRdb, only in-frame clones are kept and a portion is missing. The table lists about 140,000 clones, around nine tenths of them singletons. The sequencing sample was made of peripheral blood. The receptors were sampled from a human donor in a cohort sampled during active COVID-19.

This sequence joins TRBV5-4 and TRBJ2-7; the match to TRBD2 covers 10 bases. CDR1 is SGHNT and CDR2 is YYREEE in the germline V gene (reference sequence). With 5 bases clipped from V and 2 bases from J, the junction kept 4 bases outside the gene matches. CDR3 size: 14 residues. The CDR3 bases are TGTGCCAGCAGATTAGCGGGGGGCCCCTACGAGCAGTACTTC. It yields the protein CASRLAGGPYEQYF.

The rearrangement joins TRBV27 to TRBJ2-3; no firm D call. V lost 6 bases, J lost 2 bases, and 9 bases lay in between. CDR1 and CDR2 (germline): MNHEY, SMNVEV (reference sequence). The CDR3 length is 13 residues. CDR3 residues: CASSLKYTDTQYF. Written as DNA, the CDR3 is TGTGCCAGCAGCCTAAAGTACACAGATACGCAGTATTTT.

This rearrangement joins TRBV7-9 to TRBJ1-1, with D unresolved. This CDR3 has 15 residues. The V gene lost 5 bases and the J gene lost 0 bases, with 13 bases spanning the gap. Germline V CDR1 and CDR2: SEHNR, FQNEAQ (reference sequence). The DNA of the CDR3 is TGTGCCAGCAGCCCCTCCTCGGGGATGAACACTGAAGCTTTCTTT. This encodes CASSPSSGMNTEAFF.

CDR3 protein: CASSEVVQNTGELFF. CDR3 sequence (DNA): TGTGCCAGCAGTGAAGTCGTACAGAACACCGGGGAGCTGTTTTTT. The chain recombines TRBV6-1 with TRBJ2-2; D not resolved. CDR1 and CDR2 from the germline V gene are MNHNS and SASEGT. V was cut by 1 base and J by 1 base, with 7 bases left in between. CDR3 length: 15 residues.

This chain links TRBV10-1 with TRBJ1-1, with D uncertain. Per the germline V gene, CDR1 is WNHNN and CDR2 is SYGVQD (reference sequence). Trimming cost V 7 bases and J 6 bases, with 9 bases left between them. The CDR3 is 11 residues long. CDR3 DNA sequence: TGCGCCAGCATCGTGGGCCCTGAAGCTTTCTTT. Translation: CASIVGPEAFF.

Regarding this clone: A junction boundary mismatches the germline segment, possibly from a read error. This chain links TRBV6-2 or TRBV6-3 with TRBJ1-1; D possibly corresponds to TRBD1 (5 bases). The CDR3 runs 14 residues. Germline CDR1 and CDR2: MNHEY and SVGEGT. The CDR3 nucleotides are TGTGCCAGCAGCTACTTAAACACAGGCACTGAAGCTTTCTTT. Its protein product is CASSYLNTGTEAFF.

Here the CDR3 reads CASAPWRGNEQFF. The CDR3 nucleotides are TGTGCCAGCGCGCCCTGGAGGGGCAATGAGCAGTTCTTC. The chain has TRBV5-6 and TRBJ2-1; perhaps TRBD2 as D (6 bases). Deletions cut 7 bases from V and 6 bases from J, with 14 bases between. The CDR3 is made up of 13 amino acids. Germline values: CDR1 SGHDT, CDR2 YYEEEE.

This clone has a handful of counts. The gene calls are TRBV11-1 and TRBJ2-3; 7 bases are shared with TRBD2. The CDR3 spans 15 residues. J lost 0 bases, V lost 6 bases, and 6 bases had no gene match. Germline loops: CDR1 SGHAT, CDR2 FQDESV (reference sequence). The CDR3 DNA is TGTGCCAGCAGTATCCTTAGCGGGAGCACAGATACGCAGTATTTT. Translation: CASSILSGSTDTQYF.

This CDR3 is CASSREGPGETEKLFF. The CDR3 coding sequence is TGCGCCAGCAGCAGGGAGGGTCCCGGGGAAACTGAAAAACTGTTTTTT. The J gene is TRBJ1-4, the V gene TRBV5-1; no clear D gene. V was clipped by 4 bases and J by 7 bases, with 20 bases between them. The CDR3 runs to 16 residues. Germline loops: CDR1 SGHRS, CDR2 YFSETQ.

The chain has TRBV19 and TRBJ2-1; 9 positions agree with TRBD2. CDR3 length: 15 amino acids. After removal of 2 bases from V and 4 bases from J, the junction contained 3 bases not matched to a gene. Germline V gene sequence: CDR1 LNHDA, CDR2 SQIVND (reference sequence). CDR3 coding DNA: TGTGCCAGTAGTATACAGCGGGGGGTTTACAATGAGCAGTTCTTC. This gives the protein CASSIQRGVYNEQFF.

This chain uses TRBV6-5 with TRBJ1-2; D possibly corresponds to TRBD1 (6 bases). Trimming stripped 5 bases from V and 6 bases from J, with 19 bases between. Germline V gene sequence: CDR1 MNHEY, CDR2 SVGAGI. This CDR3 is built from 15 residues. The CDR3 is CASSTPGGRGHGYTF. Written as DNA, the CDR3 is TGTGCCAGCAGTACGCCAGGTGGCAGGGGTCATGGCTACACCTTC.

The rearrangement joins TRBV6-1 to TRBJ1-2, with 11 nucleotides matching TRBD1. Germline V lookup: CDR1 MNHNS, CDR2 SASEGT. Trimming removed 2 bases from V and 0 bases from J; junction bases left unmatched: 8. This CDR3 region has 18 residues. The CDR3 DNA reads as TGTGCCAGCAGTGAAAATATAGGACAGGGGGCCTCTAACTATGGCTACACCTTC. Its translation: CASSENIGQGASNYGYTF.

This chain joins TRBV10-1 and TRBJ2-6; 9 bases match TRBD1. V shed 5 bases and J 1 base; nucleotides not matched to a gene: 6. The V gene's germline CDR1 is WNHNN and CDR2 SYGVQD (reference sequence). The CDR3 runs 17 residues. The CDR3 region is CASSPGQGVSGANVLTF. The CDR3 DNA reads TGCGCCAGCAGTCCGGGACAGGGAGTTTCTGGGGCCAACGTCCTGACTTTC.

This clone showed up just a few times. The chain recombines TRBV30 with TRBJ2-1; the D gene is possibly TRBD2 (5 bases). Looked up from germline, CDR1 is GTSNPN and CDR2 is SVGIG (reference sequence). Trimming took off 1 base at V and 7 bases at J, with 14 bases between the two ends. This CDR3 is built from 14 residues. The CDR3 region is CAWSDRRRLNEQFF. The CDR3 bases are TGTGCCTGGAGTGATCGACGGAGGCTGAATGAGCAGTTCTTC.

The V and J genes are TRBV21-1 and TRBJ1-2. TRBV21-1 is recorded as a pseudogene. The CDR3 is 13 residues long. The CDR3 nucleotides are TGTGCCAGCAGCAAAGATCGGGGTGATGGCTACACCTTC. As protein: CASSKDRGDGYTF.

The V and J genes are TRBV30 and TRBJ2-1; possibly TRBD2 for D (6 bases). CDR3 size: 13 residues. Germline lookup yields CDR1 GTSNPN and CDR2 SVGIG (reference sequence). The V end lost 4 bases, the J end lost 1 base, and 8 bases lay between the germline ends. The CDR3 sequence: CAWTGTSYNEQFF. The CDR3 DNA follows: TGTGCCTGGACAGGGACTTCCTACAATGAGCAGTTCTTC.

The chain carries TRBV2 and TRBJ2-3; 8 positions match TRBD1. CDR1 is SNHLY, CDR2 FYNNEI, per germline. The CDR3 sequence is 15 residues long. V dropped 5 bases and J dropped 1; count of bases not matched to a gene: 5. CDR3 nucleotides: TGTGCCAGCAGTATAGGGACAGGACGCACAGATACGCAGTATTTT. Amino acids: CASSIGTGRTDTQYF.

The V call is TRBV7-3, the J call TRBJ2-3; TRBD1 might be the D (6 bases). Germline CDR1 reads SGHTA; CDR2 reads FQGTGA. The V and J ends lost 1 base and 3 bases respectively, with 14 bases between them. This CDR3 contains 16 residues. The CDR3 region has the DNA TGTGCCAGCAGCTTAAATCTGAGGGGGAGTACAGATACGCAGTATTTT. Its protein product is CASSLNLRGSTDTQYF.

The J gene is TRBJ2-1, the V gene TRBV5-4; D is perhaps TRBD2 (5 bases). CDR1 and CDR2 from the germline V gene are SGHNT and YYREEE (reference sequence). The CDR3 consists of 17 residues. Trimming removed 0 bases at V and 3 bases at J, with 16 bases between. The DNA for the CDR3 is TGTGCCAGCAGCTTGGGAAGTGTTTCGCGGGTCTACAATGAGCAGTTCTTC. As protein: CASSLGSVSRVYNEQFF.

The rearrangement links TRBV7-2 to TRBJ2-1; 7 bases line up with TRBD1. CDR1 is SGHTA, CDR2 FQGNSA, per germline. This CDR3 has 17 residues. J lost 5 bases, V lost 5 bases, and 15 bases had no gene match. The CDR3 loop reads CASSARALGQEHNEQFF. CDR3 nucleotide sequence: TGTGCCAGCAGCGCTCGAGCCCTTGGACAGGAACACAATGAGCAGTTCTTC.

CDR3 in amino acids: CASSLKPGGGLTEAFF. CDR3 DNA: TGTGCCAGCAGTCTCAAACCAGGGGGCGGCCTCACTGAAGCTTTCTTT. The chain has TRBV27 and TRBJ1-1; 8 bases match TRBD1. The V segment lost 5 bases and the J segment 4 bases; nucleotides outside the gene matches: 12. CDR3 size: 16 residues. CDR1 MNHEY and CDR2 SMNVEV come from the germline V gene (reference sequence).

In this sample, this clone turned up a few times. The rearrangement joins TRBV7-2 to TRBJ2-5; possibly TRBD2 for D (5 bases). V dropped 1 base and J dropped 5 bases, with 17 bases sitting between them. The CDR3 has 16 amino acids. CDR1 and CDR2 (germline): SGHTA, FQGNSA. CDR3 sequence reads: CASSLVLRSGGETQYF. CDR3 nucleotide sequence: TGTGCCAGCAGCTTAGTTCTGCGCAGCGGTGGGGAGACCCAGTACTTC.

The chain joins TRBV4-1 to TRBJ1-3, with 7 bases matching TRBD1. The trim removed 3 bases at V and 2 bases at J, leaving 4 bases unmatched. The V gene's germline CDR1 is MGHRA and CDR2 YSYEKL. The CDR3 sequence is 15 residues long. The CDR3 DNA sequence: TGCGCCAGCAGCCAGACAGGGTCGGCTGGAAACACCATATATTTT. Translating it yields CASSQTGSAGNTIYF.

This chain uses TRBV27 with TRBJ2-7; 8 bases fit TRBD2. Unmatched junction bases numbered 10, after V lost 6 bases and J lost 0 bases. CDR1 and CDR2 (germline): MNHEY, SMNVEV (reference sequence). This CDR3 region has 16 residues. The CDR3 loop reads CASSKTGSGGSYEQYF. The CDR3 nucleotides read TGTGCCAGCAGCAAAACGGGAAGCGGGGGCTCCTACGAGCAGTACTTC.

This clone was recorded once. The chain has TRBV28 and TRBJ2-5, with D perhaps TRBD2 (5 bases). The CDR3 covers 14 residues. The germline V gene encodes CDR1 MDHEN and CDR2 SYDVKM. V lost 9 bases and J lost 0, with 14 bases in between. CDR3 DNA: TGTGCCAGTGGGGTTGGGAGAAACCAAGAGACCCAGTACTTC. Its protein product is CASGVGRNQETQYF.

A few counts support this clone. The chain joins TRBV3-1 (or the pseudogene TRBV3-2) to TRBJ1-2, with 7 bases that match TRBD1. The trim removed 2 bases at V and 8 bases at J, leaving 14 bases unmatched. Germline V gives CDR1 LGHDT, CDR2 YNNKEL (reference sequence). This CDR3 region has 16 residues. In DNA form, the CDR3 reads TGTGCCAGCAGCCAAAGCGGGGGGACAGTAGGGTACGGCTACACCTTC. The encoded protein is CASSQSGGTVGYGYTF.

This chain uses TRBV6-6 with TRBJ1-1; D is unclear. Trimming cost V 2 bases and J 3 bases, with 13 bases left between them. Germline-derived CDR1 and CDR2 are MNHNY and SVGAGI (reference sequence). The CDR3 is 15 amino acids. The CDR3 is CASSYLRGRDTEAFF. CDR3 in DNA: TGTGCCAGCAGTTACCTTCGCGGGAGGGACACTGAAGCTTTCTTT.